Detailed here is one T cell receptor beta chain. Its antigen is not known. This sample was taken from a study of T cell responses to AZD1222 COVID-19 vaccine. The germline V gene encodes CDR1 MNHNY and CDR2 SVGAGI (reference sequence). The CDR3 loop spans 14 amino acids. Trimming shortened V by 8 bases and J by 5 bases, and 15 bases separated the two germline ends. Profiling relied on immunoSEQ multiplex PCR, and the TCRdb table lists in-frame clones only, not all of them. Seen here are around 63,000 clones, 65% to 90% observed once, and the top ten hold roughly 19%. Findings of the study overall: It was only after the peak T cell response that any repertoires were sampled.

The receptor was derived from an adult in good health. The chain combines TRBV6-6 with TRBJ2-2; D is possibly TRBD1 (5 bases). The material was peripheral blood, obtained on day 0 of AZD1222 vaccination. The CDR3 sequence: CASAPRGKTGELFF. The CDR3 DNA sequence: TGTGCCAGCGCCCCTAGGGGAAAAACCGGGGAGCTGTTTTTT.